The 22 T cell receptor beta chains in this list originate from one sample, sequenced in a study of regulatory T cells in long-lasting Graves disease. The authors built TCR beta libraries using iRepertoire HTBI primers and Arm-PCR of CDR3 regions. TCRdb passed the multiplex PCR reads through MiXCR, listing each CDR3 protein once. Of approximately 560,000 distinct CDR3 sequences listed, around 15% are singletons. The sample's time point: newly diagnosed GD, antithyroid drugs for less than 3 months. TCR sequences were obtained from RNA taken from PBMCs. These data were also reused for a study on T cells in Graves' hyperthyroidism and ophthalmopathy.

The input for sequencing was peripheral blood mononuclear cells (PBMCs), taken at new diagnosis, from a patient treated with antithyroid drugs. The receptors shown here come from a man younger than 30 with Graves disease.

In this sample, this clonotype turned up many times. The J gene is TRBJ2-7, the V gene TRBV7-8; tentatively, D is TRBD2 (6 bases). Germline CDR1 SGHVS, CDR2 FQNEAQ. CDR3 length: 16 residues. Between the trimmed V and J ends, which lost 4 bases and 4 bases, there was a span of 20 bases. CDR3 protein: CASSSRGGLNVYEQYF. DNA for the CDR3: TGTGCCAGCAGCTCTCGTGGGGGACTTAACGTTTACGAGCAGTACTTC.

The chain has TRBV28 and TRBJ1-5; the D is unclear. The germline V and J ends were trimmed by 7 bases and 0 bases, with 16 bases remaining between them. The CDR3 has 16 amino acids. CDR1 and CDR2 from the germline V gene are MDHEN and SYDVKM. The CDR3 nucleotides are TGTGCCAGCAAGGGCACTTGGGTCTATAGCAATCAGCCCCAGCATTTT. It is translated as CASKGTWVYSNQPQHF.

This clonotype has a count of ten or more. The chain is built from TRBV30 and TRBJ2-7, with 12 positions matching TRBD1. Looked up from germline, CDR1 is GTSNPN and CDR2 is SVGIG (reference sequence). There are 16 residues in the CDR3. J was trimmed by 5 bases and V by 3 bases; bases with no gene match: 11. DNA for the CDR3: TGTGCCTGGAGGGAAGCCTCCGGGACAGGGGGCGACGAGCAGTACTTC. Translation: CAWREASGTGGDEQYF.

This clonotype occurred many times. V and J are TRBV28 and TRBJ2-7; 12 bases match TRBD2. V lost 7 bases and J lost 6; bases outside the gene matches: 10. Germline loops: CDR1 MDHEN, CDR2 SYDVKM. The CDR3 covers 15 residues. The CDR3, as DNA: TGTGCCAGCAAAGACCCGGGACTAGCGGGTCCCGAGCAGTACTTC. Amino acid sequence: CASKDPGLAGPEQYF.

V gene TRBV28 combines with J gene TRBJ2-3, with a possible D match to TRBD1 (6 bases). The germline V and J ends were trimmed by 5 bases and 1 base, with 13 bases remaining between them. This CDR3 is built from 15 residues. CDR1 is MDHEN, CDR2 SYDVKM, per germline. DNA for the CDR3: TGTGCCAGCAGTCTGACAGGCTGGGGCACAGATACGCAGTATTTT. Its translation is CASSLTGWGTDTQYF.

Only a few counts were recorded for this clonotype. The chain carries TRBV12-3 or TRBV12-4 and TRBJ1-5, with 7 positions matching TRBD1. The CDR3 totals 15 residues. V lost 6 bases, J lost 1 base, and 6 bases stayed unmatched. As DNA, the CDR3 is TGTGCCAGCAGAAGTGTCAGGGGGAGCAATCAGCCCCAGCATTTT. As protein: CASRSVRGSNQPQHF.

Here the CDR3 DNA reads TGTGCCAGCAGCCCCTACGCGAGCGGTCAGAGCTCCTACAATGAGCAGTTCTTC. It codes for CASSPYASGQSSYNEQFF. The genes are TRBV11-2 and TRBJ2-1; possibly TRBD2 for D (5 bases). V was cut by 5 bases and J by 0 bases, with 20 bases left in between. CDR1 SGHAT and CDR2 FQNNGV come from the germline V gene. This CDR3 has 18 residues.

This clonotype has ten or more counts. This rearrangement joins TRBV4-1 to TRBJ2-2, with 13 bases matching TRBD2. The CDR3 has 16 residues. Germline trimming cut 4 bases from V and 7 bases from J; bases unmatched to any gene: 6. The germline V gene encodes CDR1 MGHRA and CDR2 YSYEKL. The CDR3 coding sequence is TGCGCCAGCAGCCTAGGACTAGCGGGAGTGGGCGGGGAGCTGTTTTTT. Translating gives CASSLGLAGVGGELFF.

This clonotype showed up many times. The J gene is TRBJ2-7, the V gene TRBV30, with 10 bases that match TRBD2. Trimming at V came to 4 bases and at J to 7 bases, leaving 10 bases not matched to a gene. Per the germline V gene, CDR1 is GTSNPN and CDR2 is SVGIG (reference sequence). The CDR3 extends over 14 amino acids. The CDR3 spells CAWNQAGGPGEQYF. The CDR3 bases are TGTGCCTGGAATCAAGCGGGAGGGCCGGGGGAGCAGTACTTC.

For the CDR3, the DNA is TGCAGTGCCACAAGGGACAGCTCCTACGAGCAGTACTTC. Its protein is CSATRDSSYEQYF. The rearrangement links TRBV20-1 to TRBJ2-7; 7 bases fit TRBD1. CDR1 is DFQATT and CDR2 is SNEGSKA in the germline V gene (reference sequence). Unmatched junction bases numbered 5, after V lost 6 bases and J lost 0 bases. The CDR3 is 13 residues long.

The rearrangement uses TRBV5-1 and TRBJ2-5; D tentatively reads TRBD1 or TRBD2 (6 bases each). Trimming removed 5 bases from V and 0 bases from J, with 20 bases in between. The CDR3 contains 17 residues. The germline V gene has CDR1 SGHRS and CDR2 YFSETQ. The CDR3 protein is CASRKEGYTGYQETQYF. DNA of the CDR3: TGCGCCAGCAGAAAGGAGGGGTACACAGGGTACCAAGAGACCCAGTACTTC.

Comments on this clonotype: A single base separates this from a much larger clone, so it may be a read error. The J gene is TRBJ1-1, the V gene TRBV12-3 or TRBV12-4; D is undetermined. Trimming took off 4 bases at V and 6 bases at J, with 12 bases between the two ends. The CDR3 is 13 residues long. The CDR3 DNA sequence: TGTGCCAGCAGTTATCTACATTTATCTGAAGCTTTCTTT. It codes for CASSYLHLSEAFF.

V is TRBV9 and J is TRBJ2-7; D is ambiguous. Germline assignment: CDR1 SGDLS and CDR2 YYNGEE. The CDR3 is made up of 14 amino acids. Trimming cost V 0 bases and J 2 bases, with 9 bases left between them. The DNA of the CDR3 is TGTGCCAGCAGCGTAGTAGCTACCACCTACGAGCAGTACTTC. Residues: CASSVVATTYEQYF.

This clonotype has a single count. The J gene is TRBJ2-1, the V gene TRBV6-5; 14 nucleotides align to TRBD2. This CDR3 has 16 residues. J lost 10 bases, V lost 4 bases, and 9 bases had no gene match. The germline CDR1 and CDR2 sequences are MNHEY and SVGAGI. This CDR3 reads CASSSLGLAGVREQFF. Here the CDR3 DNA reads TGTGCCAGCAGTTCCTTGGGACTAGCGGGAGTCAGGGAGCAGTTCTTC.

This clonotype appeared many times. This rearrangement joins TRBV12-3 or TRBV12-4 to TRBJ1-1; no definite D call. The CDR3 loop spans 15 amino acids. Deletions cut 1 base from V and 0 bases from J, with 9 bases between. The CDR3 coding sequence is TGTGCCAGCAGTTTAGAGTCCCGCATGAACACTGAAGCTTTCTTT. Translating it yields CASSLESRMNTEAFF.

The chain carries TRBV19 and TRBJ1-3, with D perhaps TRBD1 (5 bases). Trimming pared 7 bases from V and 7 bases from J, leaving 14 bases between. The CDR3 is made up of 13 amino acids. The germline V gene encodes CDR1 LNHDA and CDR2 SQIVND (reference sequence). Here the CDR3 DNA reads TGTGCCAGTACCCGGGACCGCGGGAACACCATATATTTT. It yields the protein CASTRDRGNTIYF.

The gene calls are TRBV7-9 and TRBJ1-2; a weak D match, TRBD1 (6 bases). V was shortened by 0 bases and J by 3 bases, with 20 bases between the two germline ends. This CDR3 contains 18 residues. CDR1 is SEHNR, CDR2 FQNEAQ, per germline (reference sequence). CDR3 in DNA: TGTGCCAGCAGCTTAGCCGAAATTCCCGGGACAAACCACTATGGCTACACCTTC. Its translation is CASSLAEIPGTNHYGYTF.

The chain couples TRBV7-9 to TRBJ2-2, with no clear D. In germline, CDR1 is SEHNR, CDR2 FQNEAQ (reference sequence). The germline V and J ends were trimmed by 4 bases and 5 bases, with 8 bases remaining between them. The CDR3 extends over 13 amino acids. CDR3 bases: TGTGCCAGCAGCTGGGATGGTACCGGGGAGCTGTTTTTT. Residues: CASSWDGTGELFF.

The gene calls are TRBV3-1 and TRBJ2-3; 10 positions agree with TRBD1. This CDR3 is built from 14 residues. Germline V gives CDR1 LGHDT, CDR2 YNNKEL (reference sequence). J was trimmed by 3 bases and V by 8 bases; bases with no gene match: 5. The CDR3 region is CASRRGQGTDTQYF. Here the CDR3 DNA reads TGTGCCAGCCGCCGGGGACAGGGGACAGATACGCAGTATTTT.

The table lists this clonotype with many counts. This rearrangement joins TRBV6-1 to TRBJ2-7; D is undetermined. CDR1 is MNHNS, CDR2 SASEGT, per germline. The CDR3 length is 14 residues. The V end lost 0 bases, the J end lost 3 bases, and 9 bases lay between the germline ends. The CDR3 protein is CASSEAGDGYEQYF. In DNA, the CDR3 is TGTGCCAGCAGTGAAGCAGGCGACGGCTACGAGCAGTACTTC.

This clonotype was detected many times. V and J are TRBV30 and TRBJ1-5; D is unresolved. The CDR3 loop spans 14 amino acids. CDR1 GTSNPN and CDR2 SVGIG come from the germline V gene (reference sequence). Trimming cost V 2 bases and J 0 bases, with 8 bases left between them. Here the CDR3 DNA reads TGTGCCTGGAGTACTGGACTTAGCAATCAGCCCCAGCATTTT. Translating gives CAWSTGLSNQPQHF.

This clonotype was picked up many times. This chain uses TRBV2 with TRBJ1-2, with D tentatively TRBD1 (5 bases). CDR3 length: 17 amino acids. Germline V gene data show CDR1 as SNHLY and CDR2 as FYNNEI. V was shortened by 0 bases and J by 4 bases, with 18 bases between the two germline ends. CDR3: CASSEALGQGFFYGYTF. DNA for the CDR3: TGTGCCAGCAGTGAAGCGCTTGGGCAGGGATTTTTCTATGGCTACACCTTC.